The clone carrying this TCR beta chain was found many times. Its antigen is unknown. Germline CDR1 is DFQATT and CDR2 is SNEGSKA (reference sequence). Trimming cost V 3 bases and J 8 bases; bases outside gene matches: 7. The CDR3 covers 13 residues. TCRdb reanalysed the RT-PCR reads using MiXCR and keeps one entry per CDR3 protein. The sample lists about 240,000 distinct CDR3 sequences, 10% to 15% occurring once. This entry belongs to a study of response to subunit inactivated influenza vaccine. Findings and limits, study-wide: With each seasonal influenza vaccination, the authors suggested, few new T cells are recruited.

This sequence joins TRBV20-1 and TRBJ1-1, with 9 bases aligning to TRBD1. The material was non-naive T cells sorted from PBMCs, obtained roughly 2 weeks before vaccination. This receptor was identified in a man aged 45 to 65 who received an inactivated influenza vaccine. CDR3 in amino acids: CSARARTGVEAFF. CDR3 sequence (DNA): TGCAGTGCTAGGGCGCGGACAGGGGTCGAAGCTTTCTTT.